The clone carrying this T cell receptor (beta chain) was picked up a small number of times. The germline gives CDR1 LNHDA, CDR2 SQIVND (reference sequence). V was pared by 4 bases and J by 6 bases, with 6 bases of the junction left unmatched. The CDR3 is 14 amino acids. The data were produced by immunoSEQ multiplex PCR, yet TCRdb's version contains in-frame clones alone and is incomplete. The table includes 250,000 to 350,000 clones, roughly 86% detected once. This record belongs to a study of blood T cell repertoires in COVID-19. The clonotype originates from a woman younger than 35 who had recovered from COVID-19. The chain carries TRBV19 and TRBJ2-7; 10 bases map to TRBD1. The sample was PBMCs or T cells enriched from blood (not recorded which). The CDR3 reads CASSTMTGGREQYF. The CDR3 bases are TGTGCCAGTAGTACGATGACAGGGGGCCGCGAGCAGTACTTC.